This T cell receptor (beta chain) comes out of a study of identical twins. This CDR3 comprises 15 residues. Germline V gives CDR1 DFQATT, CDR2 SNEGSKA (reference sequence). V was trimmed by 1 base and J by 2 bases, leaving 13 bases between them. Ten or more counts support this clonotype. Each CDR3 protein is one row after TCRdb ran MiXCR on the 5' RACE reads. The table includes roughly 690,000 distinct CDR3 sequences, roughly 6% detected once. The receptor was isolated from a man aged 18 to 30 in good health. Sequencing was performed on naive T cells sorted from blood. The V and J genes are TRBV20-1 and TRBJ2-3; a weak D match, TRBD2 (6 bases). CDR3 loop: CSARGVGDSTDTQYF. CDR3 coding DNA: TGCAGTGCTAGAGGGGTGGGGGACTCCACAGATACGCAGTATTTT.